This TCR beta chain was obtained from a study of blood T cell dynamics during melanoma immunotherapy. Overall study context: Metastatic melanoma patients received first-line pembrolizumab or nivolumab plus ipilimumab.

Sample time point: week 3, after first cycle of checkpoint inhibitor. Every bulk PBMC sample received the same 350 ng of DNA. Using immunoSEQ multiplex PCR, the repertoire was profiled, and TCRdb retains in-frame clones only, with some absent. Seen here are some 4,000 clones, about 88% observed once, and the top ten hold 3.5% to 4.5%. The sequencing used blood, collected from a patient treated with checkpoint blockade. The clonotype was recovered from a human donor with melanoma.

In DNA, the CDR3 is TGTGCCAGCAGTTTAGCCGGGACATTTCACGAGCAGTACTTC. This sequence encodes CASSLAGTFHEQYF. The chain recombines TRBV28 with TRBJ2-7, with D possibly matching TRBD1 (6 bases). V dropped 2 bases and J dropped 5 bases, with 13 bases sitting between them. The germline V gene encodes CDR1 MDHEN and CDR2 SYDVKM. This CDR3 comprises 14 residues.